This T cell receptor (beta chain) was observed in a study of early T cells in non-severe SARS-CoV-2 infection. As for the study in general: Unpaired chains resulted from sequencing bulk RNA of unsorted whole blood. The study's findings and limits: The matching step, a VDJdb search, favored anti-spike CD8 responses and missed private and CD4 specificities.

Individual cDNA molecules were tagged with unique molecular identifiers, the study reported. TCRdb re-called the 5' RACE reads through MiXCR, storing one row per CDR3 protein. The top ten clones hold about 4% of a sample with about 70,000 distinct CDR3 sequences, about 15% of them seen once. This clonotype was counted at least ten times. The antigen is unknown. The clonotype comes from an adult who was a healthcare worker with PCR-confirmed SARS-CoV-2 infection or an uninfected control (not recorded which). The material sequenced was whole blood, taken at baseline.

CDR3 sequence reads: CASSASGRETQYF. Written as DNA, the CDR3 is TGTGCCAGCAGTGCGAGCGGGCGAGAGACCCAGTACTTC. The J gene is TRBJ2-5, the V gene TRBV28; D perhaps matches TRBD2 (6 bases). V was shortened by 5 bases and J by 4 bases, with 11 bases between the two germline ends. This CDR3 is built from 13 residues. CDR1 MDHEN and CDR2 SYDVKM come from the germline V gene. Together with reference TRBV28 and TRBJ2-5, the CDR3 gives the full variable domain: DVKVTQSSRYLVKRTGEKVFLECVQDMDHENMFWYRQDPGLGLRLIYFSYDVKMKEKGDIPEGYSVSREKKERFSLILESASTNQTSMYLCASSASGRETQYFGPGTRLLVL.